This T cell receptor beta chain stems from a study of T cells in Graves' hyperthyroidism and ophthalmopathy. Trimming at V came to 7 bases and at J to 6 bases, leaving 11 bases not matched to a gene. The CDR3 has 15 amino acids. CDR1 and CDR2 (germline): ENHRY, SYGVKD. Using RNA transcripts as the source, TCR beta CDR3 regions were amplified. First-round RT-PCR with HTBI primers amplified the TCR CDR3 region. TCRdb fed the multiplex PCR reads into MiXCR, producing one record per CDR3 protein. This sample has approximately 600,000 distinct CDR3 sequences; roughly 20% occur once, and the top ten carry roughly 30%.

The material sequenced was blood. V and J are TRBV10-3 and TRBJ1-1; TRBD1 agrees at 10 bases. This TCR was recovered from a man aged 25 to 40 with Graves' ophthalmopathy. CDR3 protein: CAIKERQGQGSEAFF. The CDR3, as DNA: TGTGCCATCAAAGAGCGCCAGGGACAGGGGTCTGAAGCTTTCTTT.